This passage covers 8 T cell receptor beta chains from one sample sequenced in a study of beta chain features in type 1 diabetes. Every bit of the isolated RNA underwent reverse transcription, so sequencing read expressed TCRB transcripts. The protocol was immunoSEQ multiplex PCR, while the TCRdb copy is restricted to in-frame clones and leaves out a portion. Of hundreds of thousands of clones detected, 10% to 15% appear once; the ten largest clones hold 0.017%. The sample consisted of naive CD4+ T cells from blood. The receptors shown here come from a man aged 18 to 30 in good health.

This clone was seen a few times. The rearrangement joins TRBV7-9 to TRBJ1-2; TRBD1 matches 7 bases. The ends lost 5 bases at V and 6 bases at J; junction bases unmatched: 3. This CDR3 comprises 12 residues. The germline V gene encodes CDR1 SEHNR and CDR2 FQNEAQ (reference sequence). The CDR3 region has the DNA TGTGCCAGCAGCCGACAGGGCCATGGCTACACCTTC. Residues: CASSRQGHGYTF.

This clone was counted a few times. Here the CDR3 reads CASSVGVSGVGDTQYF. The CDR3 DNA follows: TGTGCCAGCAGCGTAGGTGTCTCGGGGGTAGGAGATACGCAGTATTTT. The chain links TRBV9 to TRBJ2-3; possible D gene TRBD2, 6 bases. Germline V gene sequence: CDR1 SGDLS, CDR2 YYNGEE. Trimming took off 0 bases at V and 5 bases at J, with 16 bases between the two ends. The CDR3 sequence is 16 residues long.

The chain is built from TRBV29-1 and TRBJ1-1, with D perhaps matching TRBD1 (6 bases). The CDR3 length is 15 residues. Germline CDR1 and CDR2: SQVTM and ANQGSEA. Trimming left V 4 bases short and J 0 bases short, with 15 bases between. CDR3 sequence reads: CSVVPWTVMNTEAFF. The CDR3 nucleotides are TGCAGCGTTGTTCCTTGGACAGTAATGAACACTGAAGCTTTCTTT.

This clone appeared a few times. CDR3 in amino acids: CASSVGGGGYNEQFF. Here the CDR3 DNA reads TGTGCCAGCAGCGTAGGAGGGGGGGGGTACAATGAGCAGTTCTTC. V usage is TRBV9 and J usage is TRBJ2-1, with D maybe TRBD2 (7 bases). CDR3 length equals 15 residues. V was shortened by 0 bases and J by 4 bases, with 11 bases between the two germline ends. The germline V gene encodes CDR1 SGDLS and CDR2 YYNGEE.

The V call is TRBV2, the J call TRBJ1-1, with D maybe TRBD1 (5 bases). The CDR3 is 13 amino acids. V was clipped by 4 bases and J by 7 bases, with 13 bases between them. Germline V gene data show CDR1 as SNHLY and CDR2 as FYNNEI. The chain's CDR3 is CASSVEGRSEAFF. The DNA of the CDR3 is TGTGCCAGCAGTGTAGAGGGGAGGAGTGAAGCTTTCTTT.

This sequence joins TRBV18 and TRBJ1-2; D not resolved. Germline V gives CDR1 KGHSH, CDR2 LQKENI. V lost 0 bases, J lost 1 base, and 9 bases lay in between. The CDR3 covers 15 residues. CDR3 sequence (DNA): TGTGCCAGCTCACCACCGCTCACTAGTAACTATGGCTACACCTTC. It is translated as CASSPPLTSNYGYTF.

CDR3 amino acids: CASNWGDREYQPQHF. CDR3 DNA: TGTGCCAGCAATTGGGGGGACAGGGAGTATCAGCCCCAGCATTTT. The rearrangement joins TRBV28 to TRBJ1-5; 9 bases fit TRBD1. In germline, CDR1 is MDHEN, CDR2 SYDVKM. The CDR3 loop spans 15 amino acids. V lost 7 bases to trimming and J lost 5 bases; unmatched junction nucleotides: 9.

V and J are TRBV5-1 and TRBJ2-5, with D uncertain. V lost 4 bases and J lost 4, with 8 bases in between. Germline V lookup: CDR1 SGHRS, CDR2 YFSETQ. The CDR3 is made up of 12 amino acids. This chain's CDR3 is CASSPRGETQYF. CDR3 sequence (DNA): TGCGCCAGCAGCCCCCGAGGAGAGACCCAGTACTTC.